A selection of T cell receptor beta chains follows, all from one sample in a study of shared clonotypes between healthy human individuals. Produced via immunoSEQ multiplex PCR; TCRdb's table is partial and in-frame only. Of more than 2,000,000 clones listed, roughly 92% are singletons. The specimen sequenced was naive CD4+ T cells sorted from blood. The receptors come from a man aged 18 to 35 in good health. Each CDR3 is given with its conserved first and last residue. D genes are given only for firm matches. Size is omitted from some rows. Given values are once, few, many or a class for expanded clones.

clone_size: .
d_call: TRBD1
v_call: TRBV6-5
j_call: TRBJ2-3
cdr3_nt: TGTGCCAGCAGCCTTGGGACAGGAAGCACAGATACGCAGTATTTT
cdr3_aa: CASSLGTGSTDTQYF

clone_size: .
d_call: .
v_call: TRBV18
j_call: TRBJ1-5
cdr3_nt: TGTGCCAGCTCACTTACCCAGGGCCTTAATCAGCCCCAGCATTTT
cdr3_aa: CASSLTQGLNQPQHF

clone_size: .
d_call: .
v_call: TRBV18
j_call: TRBJ2-7
cdr3_nt: TGTGCCAGCTCCCCATCAGCAAGACCCTACGAGCAGTACTTC
cdr3_aa: CASSPSARPYEQYF

clone_size: few
d_call: TRBD1
v_call: TRBV2
j_call: TRBJ1-6
cdr3_nt: TGTGCCAGCAGCAACCTCCCCGGGACAGGGCCCAATTCACCCCTCCACTTT
cdr3_aa: CASSNLPGTGPNSPLHF

clone_size: few
d_call: .
v_call: TRBV2
j_call: TRBJ1-4
cdr3_nt: TGTGCCAGCAATGGACCAATTGGGTTTGAAAAACTGTTTTTT
cdr3_aa: CASNGPIGFEKLFF

clone_size: .
d_call: .
v_call: TRBV7-2
j_call: TRBJ2-7
cdr3_nt: TGTGCCAGCAGCTTAGCGGTGGTCGGGTCCCAGAAAATCGAGCAGTACTTC
cdr3_aa: CASSLAVVGSQKIEQYF

clone_size: .
d_call: .
v_call: TRBV28
j_call: TRBJ2-7
cdr3_nt: TGTGCCAGCAGTTTTAGGGGGAGCTCCTACGAGCAGTACTTC
cdr3_aa: CASSFRGSSYEQYF

clone_size: .
d_call: TRBD2
v_call: TRBV10-2
j_call: TRBJ2-7
cdr3_nt: TGCGCCAGCAGTGAGTCGGGACTAGCGGGGAGCTCCTACGAGCAGTACTTC
cdr3_aa: CASSESGLAGSSYEQYF

clone_size: .
d_call: TRBD2
v_call: TRBV5-6
j_call: TRBJ2-1
cdr3_nt: TGTGCCAGCAGCGCCGACCTTGGGGGACTAGTCTTCTACAATGAGCAGTTCTTC
cdr3_aa: CASSADLGGLVFYNEQFF

clone_size: .
d_call: .
v_call: TRBV30
j_call: TRBJ2-7
cdr3_nt: TGTGCCTGGAGTCGGAGGAACGAGCAGTACTTC
cdr3_aa: CAWSRRNEQYF

clone_size: .
d_call: TRBD1
v_call: TRBV28
j_call: TRBJ2-7
cdr3_nt: TGTGCCAGCAGTTTAGGGGACAGAGACGAGCAGTACTTC
cdr3_aa: CASSLGDRDEQYF

clone_size: .
d_call: TRBD1
v_call: TRBV5-1
j_call: TRBJ1-1
cdr3_nt: TGCGCCAGCAGCTCCGGGACAGGGTCCCGCACTGAAGCTTTCTTT
cdr3_aa: CASSSGTGSRTEAFF

clone_size: .
d_call: TRBD1
v_call: TRBV5-4
j_call: TRBJ2-3
cdr3_nt: TGTGCCAGCAGCTTGAGGGGGCAAGATACGCAGTATTTT
cdr3_aa: CASSLRGQDTQYF

clone_size: .
d_call: .
v_call: TRBV7-2
j_call: TRBJ2-5
cdr3_nt: TGTGCCAGCAGAACAGGGGGGGGAGAAGAGACCCAGTACTTC
cdr3_aa: CASRTGGGEETQYF

clone_size: .
d_call: TRBD1
v_call: TRBV9
j_call: TRBJ2-6
cdr3_nt: TGTGCCAGCAGCTTGACAGGGTCTGGGGCCAACGTCCTGACTTTC
cdr3_aa: CASSLTGSGANVLTF

clone_size: .
d_call: .
v_call: TRBV18
j_call: TRBJ1-4
cdr3_nt: TGTGCCAGCTCACCACCCGCCAGGGCTAATGAAAAACTGTTTTTT
cdr3_aa: CASSPPARANEKLFF

clone_size: .
d_call: .
v_call: TRBV18
j_call: TRBJ2-5
cdr3_nt: TGTGCCAGCTCGTCCGGGACCTACGGGGAGACCCAGTACTTC
cdr3_aa: CASSSGTYGETQYF

clone_size: .
d_call: .
v_call: TRBV6-5
j_call: TRBJ2-7
cdr3_nt: TGTGCCAGCAGTTCACAGACAGCGTCCTACGAGCAGTACTTC
cdr3_aa: CASSSQTASYEQYF

clone_size: .
d_call: .
v_call: TRBV4-2
j_call: TRBJ2-7
cdr3_nt: TGTGCCAGCAGCCAAGGGGGCGGCACTGGCTCCTACGAGCAGTACTTC
cdr3_aa: CASSQGGGTGSYEQYF

clone_size: .
d_call: .
v_call: TRBV28
j_call: TRBJ1-1
cdr3_nt: TGTGCCAGCAGTTCACCGGGCCCCCTAACTGAAGCTTTCTTT
cdr3_aa: CASSSPGPLTEAFF

clone_size: .
d_call: TRBD1
v_call: TRBV19
j_call: TRBJ1-2
cdr3_nt: TGTGCCAGTAGTATAGATCCTCAGGGGGCCTGGAGAGGCTACACCTTC
cdr3_aa: CASSIDPQGAWRGYTF

clone_size: .
d_call: .
v_call: TRBV14
j_call: TRBJ1-2
cdr3_nt: TGTGCCAGCAGCCAAGTAACCCCTACAGGGCTGCGTGGCTACACCTTC
cdr3_aa: CASSQVTPTGLRGYTF

clone_size: .
d_call: .
v_call: TRBV5-3
j_call: TRBJ2-5
cdr3_nt: TGTGCCAGAAGCTTGAAGGAGACCCAGTACTTC
cdr3_aa: CARSLKETQYF

clone_size: .
d_call: .
v_call: TRBV6-5
j_call: TRBJ1-2
cdr3_nt: TGTGCCAGCAGTTACTCGATAACAGGGTCTAACTATGGCTACACCTTC
cdr3_aa: CASSYSITGSNYGYTF

clone_size: .
d_call: .
v_call: TRBV6-5
j_call: TRBJ2-2
cdr3_nt: TGTGCCAGCAGTTACTCGACGGCTGTGGGGACCGGGGAGCTGTTTTTT
cdr3_aa: CASSYSTAVGTGELFF

clone_size: .
d_call: .
v_call: TRBV10-3
j_call: TRBJ2-2
cdr3_nt: TGTGCCATCCAAGCGATTAACACCGGGGAGCTGTTTTTT
cdr3_aa: CAIQAINTGELFF

clone_size: once
d_call: .
v_call: TRBV5-1
j_call: TRBJ2-7
cdr3_nt: TGCGCCAGCAGCTTGGCCCTCGGTACGGGGCGAGCTCAAGTAGAGCAGTACTTC
cdr3_aa: CASSLALGTGRAQVEQYF

clone_size: .
d_call: .
v_call: TRBV30
j_call: TRBJ2-4
cdr3_nt: TGTGCCTGGAGTGGAGGTTGGGATCTAGCCAAAAACATTCAGTACTTC
cdr3_aa: CAWSGGWDLAKNIQYF

clone_size: .
d_call: .
v_call: TRBV14
j_call: TRBJ2-7
cdr3_nt: TGTGCCAGCAGCCCTTCTTGGGTGGAATCCTACGAGCAGTACTTC
cdr3_aa: CASSPSWVESYEQYF

clone_size: .
d_call: .
v_call: TRBV6-5
j_call: TRBJ2-7
cdr3_nt: TGTGCCAGCAGTTACTCGACTTTGGGGGGTCACGAGCAGTACTTC
cdr3_aa: CASSYSTLGGHEQYF